Below are 21 T cell receptor beta chains sequenced from a single sample in a study of identical twins. In TCRdb, the 5' RACE reads were re-called with MiXCR into one record per CDR3 protein. Of about 570,000 distinct CDR3 sequences listed, around a tenth were seen once; the top ten hold under 3.5%. This sample also belongs to another study, concerning yellow fever vaccine responses in identical twins.

Specimen: PBMCs. The receptor source for this set is a woman younger than 35 in good health.

CDR3 sequence: CASRAGGTHEQYF. In DNA form, the CDR3 reads TGTGCCAGCAGGGCGGGGGGAACCCACGAGCAGTACTTC. The rearrangement uses TRBV6-6 and TRBJ2-7, with TRBD2 matching over 8 bases. V trimming: 6 bases; J trimming: 5 bases; junction bases outside the gene matches: 6. CDR1 is MNHNY and CDR2 is SVGAGI in the germline V gene (reference sequence). This CDR3 comprises 13 residues.

This clonotype was seen ten or more times. The chain uses TRBV6-5 and TRBJ1-5, with D unresolved. Germline assignment: CDR1 MNHEY and CDR2 SVGAGI. This CDR3 spans 13 amino acids. V was trimmed by 6 bases and J by 7 bases, leaving 13 bases between them. The CDR3 region has the DNA TGTGCCAGCAGCGACTCCTACTACCAGCCCCAGCATTTT. Translation gives CASSDSYYQPQHF.

This clonotype was counted ten times or more. The chain joins TRBV10-3 to TRBJ2-5, with unresolved D. This CDR3 has 13 residues. Germline CDR1 reads ENHRY; CDR2 reads SYGVKD. V lost 7 bases to trimming and J lost 1 base, with 10 bases between them. The CDR3: CAIIVPFQETQYF. The CDR3 bases are TGTGCCATCATCGTCCCGTTCCAAGAGACCCAGTACTTC.

Ten or more counts support this clonotype. The rearrangement joins TRBV4-1 to TRBJ2-4; TRBD2 agrees at 8 bases. This CDR3 spans 15 amino acids. Germline lookup yields CDR1 MGHRA and CDR2 YSYEKL. V lost 4 bases and J lost 5; bases outside the gene matches: 7. Here the CDR3 reads CASSPLPGLENIQYF. Here the CDR3 DNA reads TGCGCCAGCAGCCCCTTACCGGGACTAGAAAACATTCAGTACTTC.

The CDR3 spells CASSYPDLRSGGYTF. In DNA, the CDR3 is TGTGCCAGCAGTTACCCGGATTTAAGATCGGGTGGCTACACCTTC. This chain uses TRBV6-2 or TRBV6-3 with TRBJ1-2; D unclear. This CDR3 spans 15 amino acids. V was cut by 2 bases and J by 7 bases, with 17 bases left in between. Germline assignment: CDR1 MNHEY and CDR2 SVGEGT.

This clonotype was observed many times. The V call is TRBV20-1, the J call TRBJ1-4; a weak D match, TRBD1 (6 bases). The V gene lost 5 bases and the J gene lost 0 bases, with 13 bases spanning the gap. CDR3 length equals 15 residues. The germline CDR1 and CDR2 sequences are DFQATT and SNEGSKA (reference sequence). The CDR3 spells CSAAGGGATNEKLFF. The CDR3 DNA sequence: TGCAGTGCTGCGGGGGGGGGCGCAACTAATGAAAAACTGTTTTTT.

This clonotype has ten or more counts. The chain joins TRBV7-9 to TRBJ2-3; weak D call: TRBD2 (5 bases). From germline, CDR1 is SEHNR and CDR2 FQNEAQ (reference sequence). Trimming cost V 2 bases and J 5 bases, with 14 bases left between them. The length of the CDR3 is 15 residues. The CDR3 here is CASSLLWEKQDTQYF. The CDR3 DNA reads as TGTGCCAGCAGCTTATTGTGGGAGAAGCAAGATACGCAGTATTTT.

This clonotype came up a few times. This chain links TRBV11-2 with TRBJ2-2; TRBD2 matches at 8 bases. CDR3 length equals 15 residues. Germline V lookup: CDR1 SGHAT, CDR2 FQNNGV. The ends lost 6 bases at V and 3 bases at J; junction bases unmatched: 6. CDR3 amino acids: CASSTGTRDTGELFF. The CDR3 region has the DNA TGTGCCAGCAGTACCGGGACTAGAGACACCGGGGAGCTGTTTTTT.

This clonotype was seen ten or more times. The V call is TRBV12-3 or TRBV12-4, the J call TRBJ1-5; TRBD1 agrees at 7 bases. The ends lost 6 bases at V and 0 bases at J; junction bases unmatched: 5. The CDR3 totals 15 residues. The DNA for the CDR3 is TGTGCCAGCAGGCAAACAGGGGCTAGCAATCAGCCCCAGCATTTT. Residues: CASRQTGASNQPQHF.

The chain employs TRBV23-1 and TRBJ2-7; 7 bases align to TRBD1. TRBV23-1 counts as an open reading frame of uncertain function. V lost 6 bases, J lost 7 bases, and 12 bases stayed unmatched. There are 14 residues in the CDR3. The chain's CDR3 is CASRTSPTGYEQYF. CDR3 nucleotide sequence: TGCGCCAGCAGGACGTCACCGACAGGGTATGAGCAGTACTTC.

There are many counts of this clonotype. The chain employs TRBV2 and TRBJ2-1; tentatively, D is TRBD1 (6 bases). This CDR3 has 14 residues. CDR1 and CDR2 from the germline V gene are SNHLY and FYNNEI. Trimming left V 7 bases short and J 7 bases short, with 17 bases between. CDR3 region: CASNPSGAFNEQFF. CDR3 nucleotide sequence: TGTGCCAGCAATCCCTCAGGGGCATTTAATGAGCAGTTCTTC.

The V and J genes are TRBV7-9 and TRBJ2-5, with D possibly matching TRBD1 (6 bases). Germline CDR1 SEHNR, CDR2 FQNEAQ (reference sequence). Trimming removed 3 bases from V and 3 bases from J, with 11 bases in between. The CDR3 is 14 residues long. The CDR3 is CASSFAQGKETQYF. The DNA for the CDR3 is TGTGCCAGCAGCTTCGCACAGGGTAAAGAGACCCAGTACTTC.

This clonotype was seen many times. The V and J genes are TRBV20-1 and TRBJ2-1; weak D call: TRBD2 (5 bases). Germline V gene lookup returns CDR1 DFQATT and CDR2 SNEGSKA (reference sequence). Trimming stripped 7 bases from V and 2 bases from J, with 21 bases between. The CDR3 has 16 amino acids. The CDR3 DNA follows: TGCAGTGTCCTAGCAGATGATAGGATAACCTACAATGAGCAGTTCTTC. Translated, it gives CSVLADDRITYNEQFF.

The chain combines TRBV29-1 with TRBJ2-5; possible D gene TRBD1, 5 bases. Germline CDR1 is SQVTM and CDR2 is ANQGSEA. Trimming removed 1 base from V and 4 bases from J, with 10 bases in between. CDR3 length equals 13 residues. The CDR3 bases are TGCAGCGTTGAAGCCTCAGGGATAGAGACCCAGTACTTC. Translation gives CSVEASGIETQYF.

This clonotype appeared many times. V is TRBV7-3 and J is TRBJ2-3; 11 nucleotides line up with TRBD2. In germline, CDR1 is SGHTA, CDR2 FQGTGA. V lost 4 bases, J lost 5 bases, and 2 bases stayed unmatched. The CDR3 runs to 14 residues. Here the CDR3 reads CASSSGLAEDTQYF. CDR3 DNA: TGTGCCAGCAGCTCGGGACTAGCGGAAGATACGCAGTATTTT.

This clonotype was observed many times. This rearrangement joins TRBV29-1 to TRBJ2-7, with D perhaps matching TRBD1 (6 bases). Germline V gives CDR1 SQVTM, CDR2 ANQGSEA. This CDR3 is 11 amino acids long. Trimming removed 7 bases from V and 7 bases from J, with 14 bases in between. The CDR3 region is CSASDSGEQYF. DNA for the CDR3: TGCAGCGCCTCGGACAGTGGGGAGCAGTACTTC.

This chain uses TRBV28 with TRBJ1-4; D gene unclear. The CDR3 has 14 amino acids. Trimming stripped 3 bases from V and 4 bases from J, with 9 bases between. CDR1 MDHEN and CDR2 SYDVKM come from the germline V gene. In DNA, the CDR3 is TGTGCCAGCAGTTTCGGGTCCGATAATGAAAAACTGTTTTTT. This gives the protein CASSFGSDNEKLFF.

This clonotype was seen more than once but under ten times. The chain is built from TRBV29-1 and TRBJ2-5; no reliable D call. V lost 2 bases and J lost 0, with 7 bases in between. This CDR3 is 13 amino acids long. In germline, CDR1 is SQVTM, CDR2 ANQGSEA. DNA of the CDR3: TGCAGCGTTGAATCCGGGCACCAAGAGACCCAGTACTTC. Translating gives CSVESGHQETQYF.

This clonotype was observed at least ten times. The chain combines TRBV29-1 with TRBJ1-3; 8 bases map to TRBD1. CDR1 and CDR2 from the germline V gene are SQVTM and ANQGSEA. After removal of 6 bases from V and 0 bases from J, the junction contained 4 bases not matched to a gene. The CDR3 length is 14 residues. This chain's CDR3 is CSVGTGTSGNTIYF. The DNA of the CDR3 is TGCAGCGTCGGGACAGGTACCTCTGGAAACACCATATATTTT.

This clonotype was seen at least ten times. This chain connects TRBV28 to TRBJ2-7; D is ambiguous. CDR3 length: 13 residues. Trimming removed 4 bases from V and 1 base from J, with 8 bases in between. From germline, CDR1 is MDHEN and CDR2 SYDVKM. The CDR3 here is CASSYPPSYEQYF. Here the CDR3 DNA reads TGTGCCAGCAGTTATCCCCCGTCCTACGAGCAGTACTTC.

This clonotype was observed many times. J is TRBJ2-7 and V is TRBV6-1; no firm D call. CDR1 is MNHNS and CDR2 is SASEGT in the germline V gene. V was clipped by 5 bases and J by 4 bases, with 12 bases between them. The CDR3 covers 13 residues. In DNA form, the CDR3 reads TGTGCCAGCAGTCGGCCGAGTGGGTACGAGCAGTACTTC. Translation: CASSRPSGYEQYF.